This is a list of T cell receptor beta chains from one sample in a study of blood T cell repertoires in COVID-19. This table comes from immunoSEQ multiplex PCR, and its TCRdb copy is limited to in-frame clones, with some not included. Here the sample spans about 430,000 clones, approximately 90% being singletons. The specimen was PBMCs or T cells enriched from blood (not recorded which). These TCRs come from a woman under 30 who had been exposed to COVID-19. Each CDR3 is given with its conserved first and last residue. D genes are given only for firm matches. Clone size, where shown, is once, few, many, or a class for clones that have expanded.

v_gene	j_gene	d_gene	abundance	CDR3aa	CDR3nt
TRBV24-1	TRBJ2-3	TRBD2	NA	CATSDPGLAESTDTQYF	TGTGCCACCAGTGATCCGGGACTAGCGGAAAGCACAGATACGCAGTATTTT
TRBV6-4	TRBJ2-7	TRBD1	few	CASSDSRDSKIPQPYEQYF	TGTGCCAGCAGTGACTCGAGGGACAGTAAGATTCCCCAGCCCTACGAGCAGTACTTC
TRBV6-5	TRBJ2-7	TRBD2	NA	CASSYQAGGRIGQYF	TGTGCCAGCAGTTACCAAGCGGGAGGGCGGATAGGGCAGTACTTC
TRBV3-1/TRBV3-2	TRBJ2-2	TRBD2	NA	CASSQDTTSASVFF	TGTGCCAGCAGCCAAGATACAACTAGCGCCTCGGTGTTTTTT
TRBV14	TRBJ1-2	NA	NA	CASSQDQGFGYTF	TGTGCCAGCAGCCAAGACCAGGGGTTCGGCTACACCTTC
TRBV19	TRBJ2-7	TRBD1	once	CASMGQGIGEQYF	TGTGCCAGTATGGGACAGGGTATTGGGGAGCAGTACTTC
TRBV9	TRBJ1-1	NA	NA	CASSVGRGLMNTEAFF	TGTGCCAGCAGCGTAGGCCGGGGACTCATGAACACTGAAGCTTTCTTT
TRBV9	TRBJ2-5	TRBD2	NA	CASSFLAGGKETQYF	TGTGCCAGCAGCTTCCTAGCGGGGGGGAAAGAGACCCAGTACTTC
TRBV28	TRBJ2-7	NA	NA	CASSDLQGTHEQYF	TGTGCCAGCAGTGATCTACAGGGGACTCACGAGCAGTACTTC
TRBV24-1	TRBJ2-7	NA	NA	CATSQTGSRDEQYF	TGTGCCACCAGCCAAACAGGGAGTAGGGACGAGCAGTACTTC
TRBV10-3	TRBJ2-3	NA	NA	CAISEKTGEVTDTQYF	TGTGCCATCAGTGAGAAAACAGGCGAGGTCACAGATACGCAGTATTTT
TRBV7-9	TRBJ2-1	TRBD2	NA	CASSLNLAGEEQFF	TGTGCCAGCAGCTTAAACCTAGCGGGAGAGGAGCAGTTCTTC
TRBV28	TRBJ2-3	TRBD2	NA	CASSLRGLGDTQYF	TGTGCCAGCAGTTTAAGGGGACTAGGAGATACGCAGTATTTT
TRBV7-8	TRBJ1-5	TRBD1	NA	CASSSGTGDNQPQHF	TGTGCCAGCAGCTCTGGGACAGGGGACAATCAGCCCCAGCATTTT
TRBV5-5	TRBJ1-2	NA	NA	CASSLRDNYGYTF	TGTGCCAGCAGCTTACGGGATAACTATGGCTACACCTTC
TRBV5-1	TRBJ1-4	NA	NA	CASSLAREGRKLFF	TGCGCCAGCAGCTTGGCTCGGGAGGGACGAAAACTGTTTTTT
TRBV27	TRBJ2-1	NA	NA	CASTPQGQYNEQFF	TGTGCCAGCACTCCCCAGGGGCAATACAATGAGCAGTTCTTC
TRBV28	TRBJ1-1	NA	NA	CASTPGRAMNTEAFF	TGTGCCAGCACCCCGGGAAGGGCTATGAACACTGAAGCTTTCTTT
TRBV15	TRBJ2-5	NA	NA	CATSRGGNQETQYF	TGTGCCACCAGCAGAGGCGGGAACCAAGAGACCCAGTACTTC
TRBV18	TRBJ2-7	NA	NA	CASSPGAGTYEQYF	TGTGCCAGCTCACCAGGGGCAGGGACCTACGAGCAGTACTTC
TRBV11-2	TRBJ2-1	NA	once	CASSLGWTRGGEQFF	TGTGCCAGCAGCTTAGGTTGGACTAGAGGGGGTGAGCAGTTCTTC
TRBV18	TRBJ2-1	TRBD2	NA	CASSPPGTSGSDGNEQFF	TGTGCCAGCTCACCACCGGGAACTAGCGGGAGCGACGGCAATGAGCAGTTCTTC
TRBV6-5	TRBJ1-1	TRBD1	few	CASSNPGTGEAFF	TGTGCCAGCAGTAACCCCGGGACAGGGGAAGCTTTCTTT
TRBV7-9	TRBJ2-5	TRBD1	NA	CASSGTEETQYF	TGTGCCAGCAGCGGGACAGAAGAGACCCAGTACTTC
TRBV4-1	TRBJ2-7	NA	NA	CASSQDNRQVGYEQYF	TGCGCCAGCAGCCAAGATAATCGGCAGGTAGGCTACGAGCAGTACTTC
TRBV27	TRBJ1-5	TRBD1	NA	CASSSKQGGSNQPQHF	TGTGCCAGCAGTTCGAAACAGGGGGGGAGCAATCAGCCCCAGCATTTT
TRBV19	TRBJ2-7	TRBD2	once	CASSIDGSGALRGEQYF	TGTGCCAGTAGTATAGATGGTAGCGGGGCACTACGAGGGGAGCAGTACTTC
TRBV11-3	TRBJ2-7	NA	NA	CASSPGGAPYEQYF	TGTGCCAGCAGTCCCGGTGGAGCGCCCTACGAGCAGTACTTC
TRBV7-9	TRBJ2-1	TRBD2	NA	CASEAGGYNEQFF	TGTGCCAGCGAAGCGGGGGGTTACAATGAGCAGTTCTTC
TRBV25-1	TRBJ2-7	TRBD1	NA	CASRGAGTGGYEQYF	TGTGCCAGCAGGGGCGCGGGGACAGGGGGCTACGAGCAGTACTTC
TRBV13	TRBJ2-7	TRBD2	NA	CASSSGLAGSPDEQYF	TGTGCCAGCAGCTCGGGACTAGCGGGTTCCCCGGACGAGCAGTACTTC
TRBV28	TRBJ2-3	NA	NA	CASSPGVAVKGTDTQYF	TGTGCCAGCAGTCCCGGGGTAGCGGTAAAAGGCACAGATACGCAGTATTTT
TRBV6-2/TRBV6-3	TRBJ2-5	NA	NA	CASSYSSYGRETQYF	TGTGCCAGCAGTTACTCTTCGTACGGGAGAGAGACCCAGTACTTC
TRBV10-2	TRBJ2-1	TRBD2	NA	CASRRTSGIGNEQFF	TGCGCCAGCAGACGAACTAGCGGGATTGGCAATGAGCAGTTCTTC
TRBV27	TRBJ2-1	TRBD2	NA	CASGEGTSFSNEQFF	TGTGCCAGCGGGGAAGGGACTAGCTTCTCCAATGAGCAGTTCTTC
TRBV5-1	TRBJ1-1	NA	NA	CASSLGYRDGTEAFF	TGCGCCAGCAGCTTGGGATACAGGGATGGAACTGAAGCTTTCTTT
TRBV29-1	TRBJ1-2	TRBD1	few	CSVDTGGTAYGYTF	TGCAGCGTCGATACAGGGGGAACTGCCTATGGCTACACCTTC
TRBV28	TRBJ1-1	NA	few	CASSFLGRNTEAFF	TGTGCCAGCAGTTTTCTGGGCCGAAACACTGAAGCTTTCTTT
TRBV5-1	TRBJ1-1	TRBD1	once	CASSFGQALNTEAFF	TGCGCCAGCAGCTTCGGACAGGCCTTGAACACTGAAGCTTTCTTT
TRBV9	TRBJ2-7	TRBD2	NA	CASSVGGSGSSYEQYF	TGTGCCAGCAGCGTGGGAGGGAGTGGGAGCTCCTACGAGCAGTACTTC
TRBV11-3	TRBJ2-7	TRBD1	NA	CASSLGGPDRDNEQYF	TGTGCCAGCAGCTTAGGGGGGCCGGACAGGGACAACGAGCAGTACTTC
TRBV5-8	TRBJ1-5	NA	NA	CASSLEGRADQPQHF	TGTGCCAGCAGCTTGGAGGGCAGGGCGGATCAGCCCCAGCATTTT